The 3 T cell receptor beta chains below were found in one sample sequenced in a study of PD-1 blockade in classical Hodgkin lymphoma. No patient escaped relapse after autologous stem cell transplantation, and brentuximab vedotin exposure varied. TCRdb keeps only in-frame clones here, not all; method: immunoSEQ multiplex PCR. Of about 41,000 clones in the sample, approximately 80% were seen once. The sample here was peripheral blood mononuclear cells (PBMCs), taken at baseline. The receptors shown here come from a human donor with classical Hodgkin lymphoma.

This chain uses TRBV7-3 with TRBJ1-1, with no clear D. The CDR3 is 13 amino acids. Germline V gene sequence: CDR1 SGHTA, CDR2 FQGTGA. V shed 5 bases and J shed 10 bases, with 17 bases lying between them. For the CDR3, the DNA is TGTGCCAGCAGCCCTTATTTTTCTGGGGTAGCTTTCTTT. This encodes CASSPYFSGVAFF.

The chain uses TRBV7-9 and TRBJ1-1; D ambiguous. Germline CDR1 SEHNR, CDR2 FQNEAQ (reference sequence). V lost 3 bases and J 4 bases, leaving 12 bases between the germline ends. CDR3 length: 14 residues. The CDR3 sequence: CASSLATGITEAFF. The CDR3 region has the DNA TGTGCCAGCAGCTTGGCCACGGGGATCACTGAAGCTTTCTTT.

The V call is TRBV4-1, the J call TRBJ1-5; D uncertain. CDR3 length: 16 amino acids. Germline V CDR1 and CDR2: MGHRA, YSYEKL. V was pared by 0 bases and J by 4 bases, with 13 bases between. The DNA for the CDR3 is TGCGCCAGCAGCCAAGATTGGAGAGGTGAGAATCAGCCCCAGCATTTT. This encodes CASSQDWRGENQPQHF.